The present TCR beta chain was sequenced within a study of regulatory T cells in long-lasting Graves disease. Study-wide results and caveats: TRBV28, TRBJ1-2 and TRBJ2-5 were segments that persistent disease favored.

With respect to this clonotype: Its antigen is not identified. Given a much more abundant clone one base away, this may be a read error. Lacking the conserved final phenylalanine or tryptophan, this CDR3 likely reflects a read error.

Relying on iRepertoire HTBI primers and Arm-PCR of CDR3 regions, the team built TCR beta libraries. MiXCR, applied by TCRdb to the multiplex PCR reads, yields one record per CDR3 protein. The sample lists around 480,000 distinct CDR3 sequences, approximately 16% seen once, with roughly 25% in the top ten. Documented time point: newly diagnosed GD, antithyroid drugs for less than 3 months. From PBMCs, RNA was extracted and then used to make the TCR library. A blood draw put around 9 milliliters of peripheral blood into EDTA tubes. V lost 1 base to trimming and J lost 6 bases, with 10 bases between them. This CDR3 region has 13 residues. CDR1 and CDR2 from the germline V gene are LGHDT and YNNKEL (reference sequence). In addition, the sample was reused for a study of T cells in Graves' hyperthyroidism and ophthalmopathy. That work adds: Disease duration under 2 months; hyperthyroidism patients were aged 18 to 65.

This rearrangement joins TRBV3-1 to TRBJ2-7; D not resolved. The sequenced sample was peripheral blood mononuclear cells (PBMCs), obtained at new diagnosis, from a patient treated with antithyroid drugs. This TCR was sampled from a woman aged 35-65 years with Graves disease. Written as DNA, the CDR3 is TGTGCCAGCAGCCAAGGGGTCTTGTTCGAGCAGTACTTA. Translated: CASSQGVLFEQYL.